The 30 T cell receptor beta chains below all came from one sample that was sequenced in a study of blood T cell repertoires in COVID-19. TCRdb's table, derived via immunoSEQ multiplex PCR, lists solely in-frame clones and lacks some. The data contain 270,000 or so clones, roughly 86% of them singletons. Material for sequencing was PBMCs or T cells enriched from blood (not recorded which). The receptors were gathered from a woman aged 18-29 years who had recovered from COVID-19.

The table lists this clone with many counts. The same CDR3 also results from other DNA sequences found in this sample. The chain is built from TRBV4-2 and TRBJ2-3; D is unclear. Germline V gene sequence: CDR1 LGHNA, CDR2 YNFKEQ. V shed 4 bases and J shed 0 bases, with 5 bases lying between them. CDR3 length: 13 residues. CDR3: CASSLTSTDTQYF. CDR3 bases: TGTGCCAGCAGCCTGACTAGCACAGATACGCAGTATTTT.

The chain couples TRBV18 to TRBJ2-1, with 9 nucleotides matching TRBD1. The CDR3 covers 14 residues. Per the germline V gene, CDR1 is KGHSH and CDR2 is LQKENI. V lost 3 bases to trimming and J lost 6 bases; unmatched junction nucleotides: 3. CDR3 sequence (DNA): TGTGCCAGCTCACCGGGACAGGGTGGCAATGAGCAGTTCTTC. It yields the protein CASSPGQGGNEQFF.

V gene TRBV19 combines with J gene TRBJ2-3; D unclear. V lost 3 bases and J 8 bases, leaving 12 bases between the germline ends. CDR3 length: 13 residues. CDR1 and CDR2 (germline): LNHDA, SQIVND (reference sequence). The CDR3 DNA sequence: TGTGCCAGTAGTATCCCCCTAGTTGGTACGCAGTATTTT. Encoded protein: CASSIPLVGTQYF.

The genes are TRBV12-3 or TRBV12-4 and TRBJ1-4, with TRBD1 matching over 11 bases. CDR3 length equals 12 residues. V was clipped by 5 bases and J by 15 bases; unmatched bases: 5. This CDR3 reads CASSPGTGGLFF. The CDR3 DNA sequence: TGTGCCAGCAGTCCCGGGACAGGGGGTTTGTTTTTT.

The rearrangement links TRBV29-1 to TRBJ1-2; D may be TRBD1 (5 bases). CDR3 length: 17 amino acids. CDR1 and CDR2 from the germline V gene are SQVTM and ANQGSEA. Trimming shortened V by 0 bases and J by 1 base, and 18 bases separated the two germline ends. The CDR3 region is CSVEDRTLTLINYGYTF. The CDR3 DNA follows: TGCAGCGTTGAAGATCGGACACTAACTCTAATTAACTATGGCTACACCTTC.

The CDR3 DNA sequence: TGTGCCAGCAGCCTGGACAGTGCTAGCACAGATACGCAGTATTTT. It is translated as CASSLDSASTDTQYF. The chain has TRBV5-6 and TRBJ2-3, with D perhaps matching TRBD1 (6 bases). Germline CDR1 is SGHDT and CDR2 is YYEEEE. CDR3 length: 15 amino acids. V was pared by 4 bases and J by 0 bases, with 12 bases between.

The chain is built from TRBV25-1 and TRBJ2-1; no reliable D call. The CDR3 contains 15 residues. Trimming removed 4 bases from V and 2 bases from J, with 12 bases in between. In germline, CDR1 is MGHDK, CDR2 SYGVNS. CDR3: CASSGPTVAYNEQFF. CDR3 coding DNA: TGTGCCAGCAGTGGCCCCACTGTGGCCTACAATGAGCAGTTCTTC.

The rearrangement uses TRBV19 and TRBJ2-5, with D possibly being TRBD1 (6 bases). The CDR3 has 14 amino acids. Between the trimmed V and J ends, which lost 4 bases and 0 bases, there was a span of 9 bases. Germline CDR1 reads LNHDA; CDR2 reads SQIVND (reference sequence). The DNA of the CDR3 is TGTGCCAGTAGTAGGACAGTCAACCAAGAGACCCAGTACTTC. This translates into CASSRTVNQETQYF.

The J gene is TRBJ1-5, the V gene TRBV6-2 or TRBV6-3; TRBD1 aligns across 11 bases. CDR1 is MNHEY and CDR2 is SVGEGT in the germline V gene. CDR3 length: 19 residues. J lost 0 bases, V lost 1 base, and 8 bases had no gene match. CDR3 sequence (DNA): TGTGCCAGCAGTTACTTCGCGGACAGGGGGCCTTATAGCAATCAGCCCCAGCATTTT. Its translation: CASSYFADRGPYSNQPQHF.

The chain links TRBV4-2 to TRBJ2-2; 9 bases line up with TRBD2. With 0 bases clipped from V and 1 base from J, the junction kept 3 bases outside the gene matches. The CDR3 loop spans 17 amino acids. From germline, CDR1 is LGHNA and CDR2 YNFKEQ. For the CDR3, the DNA is TGTGCCAGCAGCCAAGAAATGACTAGCGGGAACACCGGGGAGCTGTTTTTT. Its protein product is CASSQEMTSGNTGELFF.

The sample holds one count of this clone. The genes are TRBV6-1 and TRBJ2-5, with 12 bases that match TRBD2. The CDR3 has 21 amino acids. CDR1 is MNHNS, CDR2 SASEGT, per germline. J lost 4 bases, V lost 2 bases, and 20 bases had no gene match. The CDR3 loop is CASSELLLLGLAGSDAETQYF. The CDR3 coding sequence is TGTGCCAGCAGTGAATTGCTGCTCTTAGGACTAGCGGGGTCGGACGCAGAGACCCAGTACTTC.

The chain joins TRBV3-1 (or the pseudogene TRBV3-2) to TRBJ2-2; 10 bases align to TRBD2. V lost 8 bases, J lost 4 bases, and 10 bases stayed unmatched. Germline CDR1 reads LGHDT; CDR2 reads YNNKEL (reference sequence). This CDR3 spans 16 amino acids. The CDR3 DNA reads as TGTGCCAGCGGGAGAAGCGGGGGGGCAGGCACCGGGGAGCTGTTTTTT. Translated, it gives CASGRSGGAGTGELFF.

CDR3 nucleotides: TGTGCCAGCAGTACTAGCGGGAGGGCCACTTGGAATGAGCAGTTCTTC. Its translation: CASSTSGRATWNEQFF. The chain recombines TRBV28 with TRBJ2-1; 13 nucleotides line up with TRBD2. CDR1 is MDHEN, CDR2 SYDVKM, per germline. The CDR3 length is 16 residues. V dropped 5 bases and J dropped 7; count of bases not matched to a gene: 8.

This clone was seen only once. V gene TRBV28 combines with J gene TRBJ1-1, with D tentatively TRBD1 (5 bases). The CDR3 runs 12 residues. From germline, CDR1 is MDHEN and CDR2 SYDVKM. V lost 5 bases and J lost 7, with 11 bases in between. CDR3 residues: CASSTSTVEAFF. For the CDR3, the DNA is TGTGCCAGCAGTACATCGACAGTTGAAGCTTTCTTT. Based on the CDR3 plus reference TRBV28 and TRBJ1-1, the full variable domain is DVKVTQSSRYLVKRTGEKVFLECVQDMDHENMFWYRQDPGLGLRLIYFSYDVKMKEKGDIPEGYSVSREKKERFSLILESASTNQTSMYLCASSTSTVEAFFGQGTRLTVV.

The chain recombines TRBV11-2 with TRBJ1-1, with TRBD1 matching over 9 bases. The CDR3 runs 15 residues. V shed 1 base, J shed 5 bases, and the junction held 5 bases outside the gene matches. The germline gives CDR1 SGHAT, CDR2 FQNNGV. The CDR3 here is CASSLAGTGSTEAFF. DNA of the CDR3: TGTGCCAGCAGCTTAGCCGGGACAGGGTCGACTGAAGCTTTCTTT. The full variable domain, completed using reference TRBV11-2 and TRBJ1-1, is EAGVAQSPRYKIIEKRQSVAFWCNPISGHATLYWYQQILGQGPKLLIQFQNNGVVDDSQLPKDRFSAERLKGVDSTLKIQPAKLEDSAVYLCASSLAGTGSTEAFFGQGTRLTVV.

This sequence joins TRBV25-1 and TRBJ2-1; D is perhaps TRBD2 (5 bases). Germline values: CDR1 MGHDK, CDR2 SYGVNS. Trimming shortened V by 6 bases and J by 0 bases, and 12 bases separated the two germline ends. The CDR3 runs 15 residues. The CDR3 DNA follows: TGTGCCAGCAGAAGCGGAGCGGCCTCCTACAATGAGCAGTTCTTC. This codes for CASRSGAASYNEQFF.

The genes are TRBV10-3 and TRBJ1-1; tentative D call: TRBD1 (6 bases). V gave up 9 bases and J gave up 5 bases, with 19 bases separating them. From germline, CDR1 is ENHRY and CDR2 SYGVKD. CDR3 length equals 14 residues. CDR3 coding DNA: TGTGCCATTCACAGGGAGGGGTTAAGGACTGAAGCTTTCTTT. It yields the protein CAIHREGLRTEAFF.

V gene TRBV6-5 combines with J gene TRBJ1-5; 8 bases fit TRBD1. The V and J ends lost 0 bases and 8 bases, in that order; junction bases with no gene match: 3. The CDR3 is 14 residues long. Germline V gene data show CDR1 as MNHEY and CDR2 as SVGAGI. This CDR3 reads CASSYSRGREPQHF. The CDR3 DNA reads TGTGCCAGCAGTTACTCCAGGGGGCGAGAGCCCCAGCATTTT.

V usage is TRBV10-3 and J usage is TRBJ2-7; 8 nucleotides align to TRBD1. V trimming: 0 bases; J trimming: 5 bases; junction bases outside the gene matches: 6. Germline V lookup: CDR1 ENHRY, CDR2 SYGVKD. This CDR3 is 15 amino acids long. CDR3 in DNA: TGTGCCATCAGTGAGTCGACAGGGGTTGCCAACGAGCAGTACTTC. Translating gives CAISESTGVANEQYF.

V and J are TRBV5-8 and TRBJ1-1; TRBD1 agrees at 7 bases. J gave up 1 base and V 4 bases, and 10 bases lay outside the gene matches. CDR1 and CDR2 (germline): SGHTS, YDEGEE. There are 16 residues in the CDR3. CDR3 DNA: TGTGCCAGCAGCCCACTTTTGACAGGGTGGAACACTGAAGCTTTCTTT. Protein product: CASSPLLTGWNTEAFF.

V usage is TRBV9 and J usage is TRBJ1-6, with TRBD1 identical over 8 bases. The CDR3 length is 15 residues. CDR1 is SGDLS and CDR2 is YYNGEE in the germline V gene. J lost 7 bases, V lost 3 bases, and 6 bases had no gene match. In nucleotides, the CDR3 is TGTGCCAGCAGCGCAGGGGACAGGTCGAATTCACCCCTCCACTTT. It translates to CASSAGDRSNSPLHF.

The chain has TRBV28 and TRBJ2-5, with 16 bases lining up with TRBD2. From germline, CDR1 is MDHEN and CDR2 SYDVKM. This CDR3 contains 15 residues. The J segment lost 9 bases and the V segment lost 10 bases, leaving 11 bases of the junction unmatched. For the CDR3, the DNA is TGTGCCATGGGAGGGACTAGCGGGGGGGAGAGACCCCAGTACTTC. Protein: CAMGGTSGGERPQYF.

V gene TRBV7-3 combines with J gene TRBJ2-2; D not resolved. The CDR3 contains 12 residues. In germline, CDR1 is SGHTA, CDR2 FQGTGA. Trimming took off 2 bases at V and 8 bases at J, with 6 bases between the two ends. CDR3 sequence reads: CASSLLSGELFF. CDR3 nucleotide sequence: TGTGCCAGCAGCTTACTATCTGGGGAGCTGTTTTTT. Combining the CDR3 with reference TRBV7-3 and TRBJ2-2 gives the whole variable domain GAGVSQTPSNKVTEKGKYVELRCDPISGHTALYWYRQSLGQGPEFLIYFQGTGAADDSGLPNDRFFAVRPEGSVSTLKIQRTERGDSAVYLCASSLLSGELFFGEGSRLTVL.

The chain combines TRBV10-2 with TRBJ2-1; unclear D gene. Trimming removed 4 bases at V and 3 bases at J, with 13 bases between. Germline loops: CDR1 WSHSY, CDR2 SAAADI. This CDR3 contains 15 residues. The CDR3 bases are TGCGCCAGCAGTGGCTTTGGCACGCTCTACAATGAGCAGTTCTTC. It is translated as CASSGFGTLYNEQFF.

This clone was picked up one time. The chain carries TRBV15 and TRBJ1-5; D is unclear. This CDR3 contains 15 residues. Trimming shortened V by 1 base and J by 2 bases, and 9 bases separated the two germline ends. The germline V gene has CDR1 LNHNV and CDR2 YYDKDF (reference sequence). The DNA of the CDR3 is TGTGCCACCAGCAGAGCCCGGGTCGGCAATCAGCCCCAGCATTTT. Protein: CATSRARVGNQPQHF.

This clone was seen only once. This rearrangement joins TRBV6-5 to TRBJ1-1, with D perhaps TRBD1 (5 bases). V lost 8 bases to trimming and J lost 3 bases, with 13 bases between them. Germline V gene lookup returns CDR1 MNHEY and CDR2 SVGAGI. The CDR3 runs to 13 residues. The CDR3 DNA is TGTGCCAGCGGCGCAGGGCAGGACACTGAAGCTTTCTTT. Translated: CASGAGQDTEAFF.

This chain links TRBV11-3 with TRBJ1-1, with unresolved D. Trimming removed 1 base from V and 1 base from J, with 10 bases in between. The CDR3 is 15 residues long. The germline V gene encodes CDR1 SGHNT and CDR2 YENEEA. The CDR3 bases are TGTGCCAGCAGCTTAGGACCCGCGGGGAACACTGAAGCTTTCTTT. This gives the protein CASSLGPAGNTEAFF.

The chain has TRBV7-2 and TRBJ2-1; a possible D gene is TRBD2 (6 bases). Trimming took 0 bases from V and 0 from J, leaving 18 bases between them. The germline gives CDR1 SGHTA, CDR2 FQGNSA. The CDR3 length is 19 residues. The CDR3 region is CASSLAAGLAVSSYNEQFF. The DNA of the CDR3 is TGTGCCAGCAGCTTAGCGGCGGGGCTAGCAGTAAGCTCCTACAATGAGCAGTTCTTC.

In nucleotides, the CDR3 is TGTGCCAGCAGCCTGGGACAGGGGGGTCAGCCCCAGCATTTT. Its translation: CASSLGQGGQPQHF. The rearrangement links TRBV3-1 (or the pseudogene TRBV3-2) to TRBJ1-5, with 11 positions matching TRBD1. V lost 4 bases, J lost 6 bases, and 2 bases stayed unmatched. The CDR3 runs 14 residues. The V gene's germline CDR1 is LGHDT and CDR2 YNNKEL (reference sequence).

V usage is TRBV6-5 and J usage is TRBJ1-4; 9 bases agree with TRBD1. The ends lost 6 bases at V and 8 bases at J; junction bases unmatched: 10. Germline-derived CDR1 and CDR2 are MNHEY and SVGAGI. There are 15 residues in the CDR3. The CDR3 reads CASRLDRDRAEKLFF. The DNA of the CDR3 is TGTGCCAGCAGACTAGACCGGGACAGGGCCGAAAAACTGTTTTTT.